This T cell receptor beta chain was documented in a study of cytomegalovirus exposure and HLA in healthy donors. Trimming shortened V by 5 bases and J by 5 bases, and 15 bases separated the two germline ends. The CDR3 is 15 residues long. Looked up from germline, CDR1 is SEHNR and CDR2 is FQNEAQ (reference sequence). Vbeta (60) and Jbeta (13) primers were used in the PCR. Assay: immunoSEQ multiplex PCR; the TCRdb copy retains only in-frame clones and omits some. The data show about 110,000 clones, roughly four fifths seen once. Findings and limits, study-wide: In an earlier analysis, most TCR beta V segments were productive about 87% or about 30% of the time. Association of a missense DCLRE1C variant with TCR beta V- and J-gene trimming was reported in a later analysis. An observed cluster of highly shared sequence variants was recorded as a likely sequencing artifact. A later examination showed that TCR association rates differed by HLA locus, with DRB1 most and HLA-C fewest.

A note on this clone: Its antigen is currently unknown.

The chain joins TRBV7-9 to TRBJ1-4; tentative D call: TRBD1 (5 bases). This TCR was recovered from a woman between 18 and 30 years old in good health and CMV-seronegative. The sample consisted of PBMCs. CDR3 nucleotide sequence: TGTGCCAGCAGCGGGGGGGGTTACCTAAATGAAAAACTGTTTTTT. As protein: CASSGGGYLNEKLFF.